This T cell receptor (beta chain) derives from a study of T cell clones after liver transplantation. Turning to the study itself: As an antigen-independent comparator, third-party-reactive TCRbeta sequences came from pre-transplant mixed lymphocyte reactions. Study results and caveats: Conclusions were preliminary, with small, heterogeneous patient groups. Compared with third party-reactive sequences, donor-reactive ones declined more, independent of withdrawal success.

A word on this clone: Its antigen is undetermined.

Trimming stripped 1 base from V and 4 bases from J, with 10 bases between. Looked up from germline, CDR1 is MGHRA and CDR2 is YSYEKL. The CDR3 runs 14 residues. Generated by immunoSEQ multiplex PCR, the TCRdb table keeps only in-frame clones and is missing some. The sample shows about 78,000 clones, 80% of them seen only once. This sequence joins TRBV4-1 and TRBJ1-1; D unclear. The source was CD4+ T cells from blood, collected before liver transplant. This clonotype was sampled from a human donor who received a liver transplant. In DNA form, the CDR3 reads TGCGCCAGCAGCCAAGTAGCTCGGATCACTGAAGCTTTCTTT. It specifies CASSQVARITEAFF.